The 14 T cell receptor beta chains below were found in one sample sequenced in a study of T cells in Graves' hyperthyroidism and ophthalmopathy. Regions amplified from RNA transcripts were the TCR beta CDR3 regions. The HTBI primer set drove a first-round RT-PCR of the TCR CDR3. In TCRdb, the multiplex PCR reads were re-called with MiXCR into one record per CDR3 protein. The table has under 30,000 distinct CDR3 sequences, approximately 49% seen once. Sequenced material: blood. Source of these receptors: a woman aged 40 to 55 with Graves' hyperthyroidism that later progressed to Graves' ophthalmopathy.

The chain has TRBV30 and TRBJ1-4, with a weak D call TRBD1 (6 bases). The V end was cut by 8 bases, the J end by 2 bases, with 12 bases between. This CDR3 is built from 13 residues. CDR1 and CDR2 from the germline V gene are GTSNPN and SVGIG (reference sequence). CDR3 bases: TGTGCCCTCGAAGGGGGGACTAATGAAAAACTGTTTTTT. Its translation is CALEGGTNEKLFF. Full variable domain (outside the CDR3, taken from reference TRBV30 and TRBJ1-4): SQTIHQWPATLVQPVGSPLSLECTVEGTSNPNLYWYRQAAGRGLQLLFYSVGIGQISSEVPQNLSASRPQDRQFILSSKKLLLSDSGFYLCALEGGTNEKLFFGSGTQLSVL.

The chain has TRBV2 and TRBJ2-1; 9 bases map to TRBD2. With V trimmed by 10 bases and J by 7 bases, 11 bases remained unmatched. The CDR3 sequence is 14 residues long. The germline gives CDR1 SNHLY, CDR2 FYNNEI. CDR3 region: CAIQERTSVNEQFF. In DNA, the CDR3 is TGTGCCATTCAGGAGCGGACTAGCGTGAATGAGCAGTTCTTC.

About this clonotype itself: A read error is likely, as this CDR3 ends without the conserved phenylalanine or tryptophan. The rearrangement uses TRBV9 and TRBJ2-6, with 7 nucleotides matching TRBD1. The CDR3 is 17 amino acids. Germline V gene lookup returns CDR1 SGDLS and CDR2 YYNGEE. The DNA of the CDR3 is TGTGCCAGCAGCGCCCGGGACAGTCACTCTGGGGCCAGCGTCCTGACTCAC. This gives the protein CASSARDSHSGASVLTH.

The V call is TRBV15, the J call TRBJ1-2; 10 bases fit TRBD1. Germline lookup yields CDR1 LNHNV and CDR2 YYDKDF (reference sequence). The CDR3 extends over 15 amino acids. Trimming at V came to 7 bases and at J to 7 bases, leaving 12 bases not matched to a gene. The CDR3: CATNTGTGERGGYTF. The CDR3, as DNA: TGTGCCACCAACACCGGGACAGGGGAGAGGGGTGGCTACACCTTC.

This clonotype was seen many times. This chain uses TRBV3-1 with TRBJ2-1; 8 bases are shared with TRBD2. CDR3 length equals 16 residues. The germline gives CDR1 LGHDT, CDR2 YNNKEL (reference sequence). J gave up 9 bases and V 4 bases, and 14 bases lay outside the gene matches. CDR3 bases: TGTGCCAGCAGCCGCGGGGGTAGCGGGATAAGTGGTGAGCAGTTCTTC. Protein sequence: CASSRGGSGISGEQFF.

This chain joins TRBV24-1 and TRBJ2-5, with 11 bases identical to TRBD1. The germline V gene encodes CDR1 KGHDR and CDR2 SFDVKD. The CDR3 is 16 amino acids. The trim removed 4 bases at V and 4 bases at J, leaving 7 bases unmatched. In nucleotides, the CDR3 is TGTGCCACCAGTGACCCCGGGACAGGGGGAGGAGAGACCCAGTACTTC. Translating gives CATSDPGTGGGETQYF.

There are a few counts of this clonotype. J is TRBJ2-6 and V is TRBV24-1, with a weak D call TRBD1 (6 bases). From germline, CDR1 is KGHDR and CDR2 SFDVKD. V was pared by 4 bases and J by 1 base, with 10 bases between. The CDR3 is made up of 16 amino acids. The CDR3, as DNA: TGTGCCACCAGTGACGGCACAGGGTCTGGGGCCAACGTCCTGACTTTC. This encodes CATSDGTGSGANVLTF.

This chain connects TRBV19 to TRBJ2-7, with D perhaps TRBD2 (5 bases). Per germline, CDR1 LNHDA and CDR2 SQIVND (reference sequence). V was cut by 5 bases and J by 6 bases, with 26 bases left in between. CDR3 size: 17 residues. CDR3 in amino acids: CASSPALPSPANSEQYF. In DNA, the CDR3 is TGTGCCAGTAGTCCGGCCCTTCCTAGCCCCGCCAACTCCGAGCAGTACTTC.

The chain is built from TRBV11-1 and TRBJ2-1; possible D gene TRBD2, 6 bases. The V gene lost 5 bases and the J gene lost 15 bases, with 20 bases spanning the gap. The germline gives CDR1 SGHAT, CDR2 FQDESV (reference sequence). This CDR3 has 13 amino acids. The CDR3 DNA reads TGTGCCAGCAGCGAAGGGAGGCTGCGACGTCGGTTCTTC. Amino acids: CASSEGRLRRRFF.

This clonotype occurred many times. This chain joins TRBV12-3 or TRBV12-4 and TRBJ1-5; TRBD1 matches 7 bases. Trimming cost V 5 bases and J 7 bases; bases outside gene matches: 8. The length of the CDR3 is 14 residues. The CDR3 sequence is CASSVQGPRQPQHF. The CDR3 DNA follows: TGTGCCAGCAGTGTACAGGGGCCTCGGCAGCCCCAGCATTTT.

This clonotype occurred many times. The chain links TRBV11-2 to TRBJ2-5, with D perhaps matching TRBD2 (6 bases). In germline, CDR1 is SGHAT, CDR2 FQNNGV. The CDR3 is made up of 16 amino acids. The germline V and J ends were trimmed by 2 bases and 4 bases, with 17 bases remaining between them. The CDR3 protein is CASSLNRRASGETQYF. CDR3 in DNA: TGTGCCAGCAGCTTAAATCGGAGGGCCTCGGGAGAGACCCAGTACTTC.

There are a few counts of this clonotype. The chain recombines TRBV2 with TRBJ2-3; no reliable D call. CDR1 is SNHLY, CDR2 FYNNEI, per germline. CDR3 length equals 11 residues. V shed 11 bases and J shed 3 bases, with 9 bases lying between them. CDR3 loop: CACEWTDTQYF. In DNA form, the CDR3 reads TGTGCCTGCGAATGGACAGATACGCAGTATTTT.

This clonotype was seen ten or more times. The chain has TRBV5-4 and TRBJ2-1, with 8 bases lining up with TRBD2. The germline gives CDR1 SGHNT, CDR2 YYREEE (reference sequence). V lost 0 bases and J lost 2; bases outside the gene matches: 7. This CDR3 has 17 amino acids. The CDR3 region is CASSLAPLAGPYNEQFF. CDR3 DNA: TGTGCCAGCAGCTTGGCCCCCCTAGCGGGTCCCTACAATGAGCAGTTCTTC.

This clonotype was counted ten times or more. In nucleotides, the CDR3 is TGTGCCAGCAGTTTGGGGGGTCACGCCGGGGAGCTGTTTTTT. Encoded protein: CASSLGGHAGELFF. The chain joins TRBV12-3 or TRBV12-4 to TRBJ2-2; tentative D call: TRBD2 (6 bases). This CDR3 contains 14 residues. The V end was cut by 3 bases, the J end by 6 bases, with 11 bases between.